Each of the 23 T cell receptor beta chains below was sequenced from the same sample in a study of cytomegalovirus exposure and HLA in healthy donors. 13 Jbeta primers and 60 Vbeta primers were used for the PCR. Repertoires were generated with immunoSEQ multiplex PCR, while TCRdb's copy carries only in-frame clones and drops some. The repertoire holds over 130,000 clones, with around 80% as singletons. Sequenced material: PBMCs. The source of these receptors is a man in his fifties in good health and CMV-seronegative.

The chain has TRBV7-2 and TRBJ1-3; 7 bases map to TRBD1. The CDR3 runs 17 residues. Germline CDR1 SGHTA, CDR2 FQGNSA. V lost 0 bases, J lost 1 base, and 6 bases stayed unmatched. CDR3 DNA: TGTGCCAGCAGCTTAGCGACAGGGCGGGGATCTGGAAACACCATATATTTT. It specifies CASSLATGRGSGNTIYF.

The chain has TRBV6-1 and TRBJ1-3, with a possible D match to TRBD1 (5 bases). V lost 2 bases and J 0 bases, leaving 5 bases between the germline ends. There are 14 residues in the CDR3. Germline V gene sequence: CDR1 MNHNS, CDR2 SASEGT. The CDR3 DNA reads TGTGCCAGCAGTGAAACAGGCTCTGGAAACACCATATATTTT. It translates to CASSETGSGNTIYF.

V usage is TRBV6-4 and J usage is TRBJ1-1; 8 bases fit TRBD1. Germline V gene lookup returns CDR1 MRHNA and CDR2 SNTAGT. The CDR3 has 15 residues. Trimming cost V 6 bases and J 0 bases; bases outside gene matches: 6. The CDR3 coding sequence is TGTGCCAGCAGGGAGCAGGGGGCCCTGAACACTGAAGCTTTCTTT. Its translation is CASREQGALNTEAFF.

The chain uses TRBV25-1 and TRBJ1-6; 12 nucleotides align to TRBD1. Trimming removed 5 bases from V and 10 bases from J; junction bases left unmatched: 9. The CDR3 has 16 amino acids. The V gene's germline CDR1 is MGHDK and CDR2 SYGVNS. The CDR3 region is CASSFTGTGGLSPLHF. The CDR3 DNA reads TGTGCCAGCAGTTTTACCGGGACAGGGGGCCTATCACCCCTCCACTTT.

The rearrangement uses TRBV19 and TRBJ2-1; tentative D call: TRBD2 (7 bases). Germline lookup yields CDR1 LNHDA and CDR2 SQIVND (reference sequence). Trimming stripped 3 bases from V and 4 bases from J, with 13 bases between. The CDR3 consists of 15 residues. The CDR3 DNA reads TGTGCCAGTAGTATTTGGGGGGGGCGATACAATGAGCAGTTCTTC. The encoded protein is CASSIWGGRYNEQFF.

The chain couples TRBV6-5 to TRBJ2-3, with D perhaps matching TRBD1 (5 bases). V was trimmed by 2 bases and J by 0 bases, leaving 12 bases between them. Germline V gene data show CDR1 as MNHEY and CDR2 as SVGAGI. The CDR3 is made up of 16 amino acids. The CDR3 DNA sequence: TGTGCCAGCAGTTACCTCAGGGCCACTAGCACAGATACGCAGTATTTT. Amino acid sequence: CASSYLRATSTDTQYF.

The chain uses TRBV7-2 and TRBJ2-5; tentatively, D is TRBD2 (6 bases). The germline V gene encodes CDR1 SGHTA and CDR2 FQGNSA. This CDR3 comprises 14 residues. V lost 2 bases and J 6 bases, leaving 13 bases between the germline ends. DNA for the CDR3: TGTGCCAGCAGCTTAAAGGAGGGCAGGCAGACCCAGTACTTC. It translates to CASSLKEGRQTQYF.

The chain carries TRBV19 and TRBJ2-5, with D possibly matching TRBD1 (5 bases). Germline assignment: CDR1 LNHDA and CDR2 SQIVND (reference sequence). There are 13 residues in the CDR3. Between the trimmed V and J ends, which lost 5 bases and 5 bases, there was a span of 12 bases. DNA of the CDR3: TGTGCCAGTAGTGCTCAGGGTCGGGAGACCCAGTACTTC. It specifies CASSAQGRETQYF.

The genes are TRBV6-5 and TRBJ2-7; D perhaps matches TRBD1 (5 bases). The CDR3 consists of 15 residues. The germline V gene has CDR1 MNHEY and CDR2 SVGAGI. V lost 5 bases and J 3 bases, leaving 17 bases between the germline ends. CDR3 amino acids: CASSPRPGQLYEQYF. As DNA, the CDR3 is TGTGCCAGCAGTCCTAGGCCAGGACAACTCTACGAGCAGTACTTC.

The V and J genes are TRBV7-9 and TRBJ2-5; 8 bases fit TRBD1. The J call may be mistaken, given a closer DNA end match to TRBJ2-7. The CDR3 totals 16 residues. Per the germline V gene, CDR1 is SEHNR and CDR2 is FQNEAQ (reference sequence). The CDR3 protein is CASSLALAGGLYEQYF. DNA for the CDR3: TGTGCCAGCAGCTTAGCGCTCGCAGGGGGCCTCTACGAGCAGTACTTC.

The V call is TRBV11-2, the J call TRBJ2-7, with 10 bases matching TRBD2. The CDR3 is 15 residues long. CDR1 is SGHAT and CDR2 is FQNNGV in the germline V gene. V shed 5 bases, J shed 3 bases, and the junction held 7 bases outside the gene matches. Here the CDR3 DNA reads TGTGCCAGCAGCCCAGGACTAGCGGTCGTCTACGAGCAGTACTTC. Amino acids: CASSPGLAVVYEQYF.

CDR3 in amino acids: CASSVDLAGGELFF. The CDR3 DNA reads as TGTGCCAGCAGCGTAGATCTAGCCGGCGGGGAGCTGTTTTTT. The genes are TRBV9 and TRBJ2-2, with a weak D call TRBD2 (5 bases). The CDR3 covers 14 residues. CDR1 is SGDLS and CDR2 is YYNGEE in the germline V gene. The V end was cut by 0 bases, the J end by 7 bases, with 10 bases between. The full variable domain, its missing parts supplied by reference TRBV9 and TRBJ2-2, is DSGVTQTPKHLITATGQRVTLRCSPRSGDLSVYWYQQSLDQGLQFLIQYYNGEERAKGNILERFSAQQFPDLHSELNLSSLELGDSALYFCASSVDLAGGELFFGEGSRLTVL.

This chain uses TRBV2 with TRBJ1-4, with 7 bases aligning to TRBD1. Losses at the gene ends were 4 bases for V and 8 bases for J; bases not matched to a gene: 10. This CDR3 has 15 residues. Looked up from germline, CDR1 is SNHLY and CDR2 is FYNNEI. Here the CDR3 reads CASSAQQGLGEKLFF. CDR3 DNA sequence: TGTGCCAGCAGTGCGCAACAGGGGCTAGGGGAAAAACTGTTTTTT.

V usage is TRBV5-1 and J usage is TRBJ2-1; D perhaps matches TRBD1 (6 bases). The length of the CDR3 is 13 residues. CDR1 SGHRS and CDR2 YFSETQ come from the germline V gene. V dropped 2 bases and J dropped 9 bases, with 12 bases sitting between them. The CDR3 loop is CASSLQGKGEQFF. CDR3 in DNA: TGCGCCAGCAGCTTACAGGGAAAAGGTGAGCAGTTCTTC.

The DNA for the CDR3 is TGTGCCTGGAGTAGAGGGGGAGGGAATCAGCCCCAGCATTTT. It yields the protein CAWSRGGGNQPQHF. The genes are TRBV30 and TRBJ1-5, with D possibly matching TRBD1 (6 bases). CDR3 size: 14 residues. CDR1 and CDR2 from the germline V gene are GTSNPN and SVGIG (reference sequence). The V end lost 2 bases, the J end lost 4 bases, and 12 bases lay between the germline ends.

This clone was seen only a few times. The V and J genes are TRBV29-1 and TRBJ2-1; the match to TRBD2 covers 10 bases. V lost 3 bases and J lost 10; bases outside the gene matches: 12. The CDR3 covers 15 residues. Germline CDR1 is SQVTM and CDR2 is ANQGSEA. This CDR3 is CSVEIKSGGANEQFF. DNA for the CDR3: TGCAGCGTTGAGATTAAGAGCGGGGGGGCCAACGAGCAGTTCTTC.

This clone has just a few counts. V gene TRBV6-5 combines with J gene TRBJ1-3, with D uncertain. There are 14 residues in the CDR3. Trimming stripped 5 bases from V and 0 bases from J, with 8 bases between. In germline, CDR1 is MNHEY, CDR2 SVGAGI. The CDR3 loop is CASSALSSGNTIYF. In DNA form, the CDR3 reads TGTGCCAGCAGTGCTTTGAGCTCTGGAAACACCATATATTTT.

CDR3 amino acids: CSVEIGTEAFF. The CDR3 nucleotides are TGCAGCGTTGAGATCGGGACTGAAGCTTTCTTT. V usage is TRBV29-1 and J usage is TRBJ1-1; D is unresolved. The CDR3 runs 11 residues. The V and J ends lost 3 bases and 5 bases respectively, with 7 bases between them. From germline, CDR1 is SQVTM and CDR2 ANQGSEA.

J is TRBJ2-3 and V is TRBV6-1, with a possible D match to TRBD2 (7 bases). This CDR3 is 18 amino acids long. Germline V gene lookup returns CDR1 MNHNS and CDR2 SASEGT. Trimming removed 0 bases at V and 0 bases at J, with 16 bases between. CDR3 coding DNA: TGTGCCAGCAGTGAAGCGGTGAGGGGGGGGACTAGCACAGATACGCAGTATTTT. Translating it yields CASSEAVRGGTSTDTQYF.

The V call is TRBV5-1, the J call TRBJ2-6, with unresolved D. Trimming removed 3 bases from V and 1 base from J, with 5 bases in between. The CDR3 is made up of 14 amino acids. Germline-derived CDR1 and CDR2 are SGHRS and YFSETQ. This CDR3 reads CASSSSSGANVLTF. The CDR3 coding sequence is TGCGCCAGCAGCTCGAGTTCTGGGGCCAACGTCCTGACTTTC.

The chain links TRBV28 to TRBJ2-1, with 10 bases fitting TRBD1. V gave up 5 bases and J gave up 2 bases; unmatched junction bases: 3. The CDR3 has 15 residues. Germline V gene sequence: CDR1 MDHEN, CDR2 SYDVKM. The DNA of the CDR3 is TGTGCCAGCAGTCCCGGGACAGGGGCCTACAATGAGCAGTTCTTC. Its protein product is CASSPGTGAYNEQFF.

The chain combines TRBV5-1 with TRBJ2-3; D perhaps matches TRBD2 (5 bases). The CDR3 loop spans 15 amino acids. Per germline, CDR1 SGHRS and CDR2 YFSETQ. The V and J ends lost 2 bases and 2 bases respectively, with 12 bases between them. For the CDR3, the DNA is TGCGCCAGCAGCTTTCGAGCGGAGTACACAGATACGCAGTATTTT. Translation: CASSFRAEYTDTQYF. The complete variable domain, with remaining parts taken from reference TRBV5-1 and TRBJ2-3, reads KAGVTQTPRYLIKTRGQQVTLSCSPISGHRSVSWYQQTPGQGLQFLFEYFSETQRNKGNFPGRFSGRQFSNSRSEMNVSTLELGDSALYLCASSFRAEYTDTQYFGPGTRLTVL.

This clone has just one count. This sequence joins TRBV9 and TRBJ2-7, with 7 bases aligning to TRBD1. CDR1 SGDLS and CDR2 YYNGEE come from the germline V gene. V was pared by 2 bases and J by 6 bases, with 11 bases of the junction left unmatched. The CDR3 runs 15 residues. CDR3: CASSVDHRGGGEQYF. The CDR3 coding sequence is TGTGCCAGCAGCGTCGACCACAGGGGTGGAGGCGAGCAGTACTTC. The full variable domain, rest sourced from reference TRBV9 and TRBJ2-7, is DSGVTQTPKHLITATGQRVTLRCSPRSGDLSVYWYQQSLDQGLQFLIQYYNGEERAKGNILERFSAQQFPDLHSELNLSSLELGDSALYFCASSVDHRGGGEQYFGPGTRLTVT.